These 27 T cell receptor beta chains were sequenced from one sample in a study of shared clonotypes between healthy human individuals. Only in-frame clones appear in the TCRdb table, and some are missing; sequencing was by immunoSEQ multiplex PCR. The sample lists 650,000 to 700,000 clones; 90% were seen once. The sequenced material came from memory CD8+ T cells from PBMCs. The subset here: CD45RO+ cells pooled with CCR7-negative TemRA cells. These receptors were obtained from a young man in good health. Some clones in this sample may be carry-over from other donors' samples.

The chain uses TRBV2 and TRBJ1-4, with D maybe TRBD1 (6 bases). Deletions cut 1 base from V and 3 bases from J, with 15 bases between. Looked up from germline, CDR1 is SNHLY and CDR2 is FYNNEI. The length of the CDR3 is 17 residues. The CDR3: CASSEDLRQEANEKLFF. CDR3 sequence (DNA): TGTGCCAGCAGTGAAGATCTAAGACAGGAAGCTAATGAAAAACTGTTTTTT.

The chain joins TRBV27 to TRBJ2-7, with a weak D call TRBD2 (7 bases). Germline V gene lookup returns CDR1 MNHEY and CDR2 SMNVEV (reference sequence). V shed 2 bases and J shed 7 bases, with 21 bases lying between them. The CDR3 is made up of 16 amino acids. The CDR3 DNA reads TGTGCCAGCAGTTTAATCGGGTCGGGGGGCCCTCGGGAGCAGTACTTC. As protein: CASSLIGSGGPREQYF.

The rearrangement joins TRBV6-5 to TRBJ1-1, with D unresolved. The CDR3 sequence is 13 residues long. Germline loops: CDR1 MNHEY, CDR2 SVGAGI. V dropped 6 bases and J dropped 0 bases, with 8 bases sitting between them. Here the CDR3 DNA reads TGTGCCAGCAGCCTCGGACTGAACACTGAAGCTTTCTTT. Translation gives CASSLGLNTEAFF.

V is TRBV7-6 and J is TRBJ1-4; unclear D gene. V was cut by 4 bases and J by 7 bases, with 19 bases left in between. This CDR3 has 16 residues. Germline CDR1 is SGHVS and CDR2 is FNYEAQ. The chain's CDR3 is CASSSRWGSEIEKLFF. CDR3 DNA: TGTGCCAGCAGCTCTCGTTGGGGATCGGAAATTGAAAAACTGTTTTTT.

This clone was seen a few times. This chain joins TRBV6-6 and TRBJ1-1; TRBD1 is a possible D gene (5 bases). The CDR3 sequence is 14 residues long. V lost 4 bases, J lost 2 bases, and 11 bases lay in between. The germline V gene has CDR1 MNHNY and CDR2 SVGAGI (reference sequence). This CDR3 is CASSLGRDNTEAFF. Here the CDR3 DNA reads TGTGCCAGCAGTTTGGGCAGGGATAACACTGAAGCTTTCTTT.

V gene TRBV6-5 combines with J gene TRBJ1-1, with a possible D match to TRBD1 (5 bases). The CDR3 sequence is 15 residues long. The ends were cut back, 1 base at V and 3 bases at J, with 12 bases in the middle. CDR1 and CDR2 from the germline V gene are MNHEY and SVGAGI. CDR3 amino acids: CASSYLTRGDTEAFF. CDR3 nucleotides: TGTGCCAGCAGTTACTTGACCAGAGGGGACACTGAAGCTTTCTTT.

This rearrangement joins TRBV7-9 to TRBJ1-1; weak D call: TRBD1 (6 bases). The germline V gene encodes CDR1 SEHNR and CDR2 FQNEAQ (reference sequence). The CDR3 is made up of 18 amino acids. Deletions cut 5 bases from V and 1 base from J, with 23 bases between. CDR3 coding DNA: TGTGCCAGCAGCAACGGAGGCAGGGGCACTTTGGCGAACACTGAAGCTTTCTTT. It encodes CASSNGGRGTLANTEAFF.

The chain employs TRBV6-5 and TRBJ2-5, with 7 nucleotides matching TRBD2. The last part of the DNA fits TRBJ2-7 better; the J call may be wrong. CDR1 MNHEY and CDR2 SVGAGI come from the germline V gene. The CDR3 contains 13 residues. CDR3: CASSYVLADEQYF. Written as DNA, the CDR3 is TGTGCCAGCAGTTACGTTCTAGCGGACGAGCAGTACTTC.

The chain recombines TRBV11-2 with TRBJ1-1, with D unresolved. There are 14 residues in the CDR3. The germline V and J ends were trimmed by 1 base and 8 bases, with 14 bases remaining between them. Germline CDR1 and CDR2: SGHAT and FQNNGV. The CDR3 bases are TGTGCCAGCAGCTTAGGATTAGGCAGAGAGGAAGCTTTCTTT. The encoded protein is CASSLGLGREEAFF. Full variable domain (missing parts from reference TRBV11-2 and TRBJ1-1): EAGVAQSPRYKIIEKRQSVAFWCNPISGHATLYWYQQILGQGPKLLIQFQNNGVVDDSQLPKDRFSAERLKGVDSTLKIQPAKLEDSAVYLCASSLGLGREEAFFGQGTRLTVV.

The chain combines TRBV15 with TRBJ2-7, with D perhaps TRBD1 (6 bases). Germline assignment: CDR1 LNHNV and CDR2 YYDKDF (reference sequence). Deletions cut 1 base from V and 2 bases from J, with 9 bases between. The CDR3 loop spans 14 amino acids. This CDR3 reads CATSRGSGAYEQYF. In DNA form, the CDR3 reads TGTGCCACCAGCAGAGGATCAGGGGCCTACGAGCAGTACTTC.

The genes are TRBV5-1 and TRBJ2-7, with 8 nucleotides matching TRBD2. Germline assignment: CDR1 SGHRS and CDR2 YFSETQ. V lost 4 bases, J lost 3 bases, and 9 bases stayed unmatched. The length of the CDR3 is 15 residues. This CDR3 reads CASSKGRSGSYEQYF. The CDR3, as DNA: TGCGCCAGCAGCAAGGGTAGGAGCGGGAGCTACGAGCAGTACTTC.

The CDR3 here is CASSQESGRSGNEQFF. CDR3 in DNA: TGCGCCAGCAGCCAAGAATCCGGGAGGTCGGGGAATGAGCAGTTCTTC. This chain connects TRBV4-1 to TRBJ2-1, with TRBD2 identical over 7 bases. The CDR3 runs to 16 residues. Germline loops: CDR1 MGHRA, CDR2 YSYEKL. V gave up 0 bases and J gave up 7 bases; unmatched junction bases: 9.

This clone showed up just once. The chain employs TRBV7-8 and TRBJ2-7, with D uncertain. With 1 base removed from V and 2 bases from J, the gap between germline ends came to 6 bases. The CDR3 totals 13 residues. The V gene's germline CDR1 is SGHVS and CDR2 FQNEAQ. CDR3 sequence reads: CASSLVSAYEQYF. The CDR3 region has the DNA TGTGCCAGCAGCTTAGTCTCAGCCTACGAGCAGTACTTC.

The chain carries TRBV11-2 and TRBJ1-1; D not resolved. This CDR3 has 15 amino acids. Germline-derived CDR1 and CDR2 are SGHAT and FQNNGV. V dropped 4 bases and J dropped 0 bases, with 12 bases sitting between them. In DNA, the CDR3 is TGTGCCAGCAGCTCACGGGAGATCCTGAACACTGAAGCTTTCTTT. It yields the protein CASSSREILNTEAFF.

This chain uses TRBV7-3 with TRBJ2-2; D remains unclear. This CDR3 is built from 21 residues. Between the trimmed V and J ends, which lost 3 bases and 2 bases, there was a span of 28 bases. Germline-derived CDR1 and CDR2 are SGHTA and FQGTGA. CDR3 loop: CASSFTPSGGNAPRNTGELFF. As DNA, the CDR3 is TGTGCCAGCAGCTTTACCCCGAGTGGCGGTAACGCACCAAGAAACACCGGGGAGCTGTTTTTT.

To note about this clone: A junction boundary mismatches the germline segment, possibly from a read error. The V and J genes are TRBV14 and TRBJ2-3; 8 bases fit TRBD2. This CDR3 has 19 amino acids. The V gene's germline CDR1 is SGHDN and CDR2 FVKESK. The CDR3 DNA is TGTGCCAGCAGCCCCGGGACTAGACGTCGGCCATGGGGCGCAGATACGCAATATTTT. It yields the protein CASSPGTRRRPWGADTQYF.

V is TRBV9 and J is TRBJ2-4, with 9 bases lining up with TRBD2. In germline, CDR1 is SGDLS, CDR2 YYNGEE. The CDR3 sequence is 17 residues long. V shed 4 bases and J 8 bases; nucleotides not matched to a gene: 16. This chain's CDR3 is CASSPHGREGPTDIQYF. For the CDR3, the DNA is TGTGCCAGCAGCCCGCACGGGCGGGAGGGCCCTACCGACATTCAGTACTTC.

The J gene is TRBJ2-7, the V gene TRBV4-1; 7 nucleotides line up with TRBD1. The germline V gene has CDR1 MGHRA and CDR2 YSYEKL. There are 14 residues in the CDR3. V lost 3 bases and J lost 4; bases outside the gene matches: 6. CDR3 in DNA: TGCGCCAGCAGCCACGGGACAGAGAGATACGAGCAGTACTTC. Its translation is CASSHGTERYEQYF.

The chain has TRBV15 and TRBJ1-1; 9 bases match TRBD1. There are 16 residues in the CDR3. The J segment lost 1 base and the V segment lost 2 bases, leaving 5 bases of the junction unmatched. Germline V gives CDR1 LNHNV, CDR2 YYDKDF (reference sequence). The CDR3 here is CATSRTGQGRNTEAFF. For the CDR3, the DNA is TGTGCCACCAGCAGAACCGGACAGGGGCGGAACACTGAAGCTTTCTTT.

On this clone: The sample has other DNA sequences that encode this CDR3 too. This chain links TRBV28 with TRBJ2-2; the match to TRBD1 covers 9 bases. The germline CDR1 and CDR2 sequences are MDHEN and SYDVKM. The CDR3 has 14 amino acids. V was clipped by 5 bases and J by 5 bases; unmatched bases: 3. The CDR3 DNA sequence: TGTGCCAGCAGTCCGGGGACAGGGACCGGGGAGCTGTTTTTT. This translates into CASSPGTGTGELFF.

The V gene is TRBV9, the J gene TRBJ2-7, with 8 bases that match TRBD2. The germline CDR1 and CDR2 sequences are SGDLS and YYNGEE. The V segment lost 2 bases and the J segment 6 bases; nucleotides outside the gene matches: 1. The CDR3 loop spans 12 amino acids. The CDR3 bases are TGTGCCAGCAGCGTTCGGGGGGGCGAGCAGTACTTC. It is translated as CASSVRGGEQYF.

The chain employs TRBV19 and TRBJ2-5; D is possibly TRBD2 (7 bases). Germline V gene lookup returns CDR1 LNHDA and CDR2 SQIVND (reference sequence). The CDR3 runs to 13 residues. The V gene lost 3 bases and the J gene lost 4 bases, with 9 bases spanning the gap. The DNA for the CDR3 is TGTGCCAGTAGTATGGGGGGGGCAGAGACCCAGTACTTC. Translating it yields CASSMGGAETQYF.

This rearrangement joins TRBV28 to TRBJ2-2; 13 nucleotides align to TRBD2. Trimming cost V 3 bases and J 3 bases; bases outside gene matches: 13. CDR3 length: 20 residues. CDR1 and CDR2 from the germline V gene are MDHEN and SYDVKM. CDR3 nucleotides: TGTGCCAGCAGTTTTCCTCCTACTAGCGGGAGGGCCGTTGACACCGGGGAGCTGTTTTTT. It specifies CASSFPPTSGRAVDTGELFF. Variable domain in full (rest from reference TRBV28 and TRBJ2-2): DVKVTQSSRYLVKRTGEKVFLECVQDMDHENMFWYRQDPGLGLRLIYFSYDVKMKEKGDIPEGYSVSREKKERFSLILESASTNQTSMYLCASSFPPTSGRAVDTGELFFGEGSRLTVL.

The CDR3 DNA sequence: TGTGCCAGCAGCCGACTTCCCCACAATGAGCAGTTCTTC. Its translation: CASSRLPHNEQFF. The V call is TRBV7-7, the J call TRBJ2-1; D unresolved. The CDR3 length is 13 residues. With 5 bases removed from V and 5 bases from J, the gap between germline ends came to 10 bases. CDR1 and CDR2 from the germline V gene are SSHAT and FNYEAQ (reference sequence).

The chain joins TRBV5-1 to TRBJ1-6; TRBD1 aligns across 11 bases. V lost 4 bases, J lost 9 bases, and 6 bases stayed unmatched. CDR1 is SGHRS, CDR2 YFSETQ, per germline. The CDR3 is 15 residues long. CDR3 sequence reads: CASSIRTGGSSPLHF. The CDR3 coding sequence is TGCGCCAGCAGCATACGGACAGGGGGCTCTTCACCCCTCCACTTT.

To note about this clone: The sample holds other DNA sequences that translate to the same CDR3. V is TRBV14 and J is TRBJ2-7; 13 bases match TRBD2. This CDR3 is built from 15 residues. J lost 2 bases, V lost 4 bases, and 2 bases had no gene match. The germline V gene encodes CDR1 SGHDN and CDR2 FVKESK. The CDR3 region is CASSRGLAGAYEQYF. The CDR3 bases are TGTGCCAGCAGCCGCGGACTAGCGGGAGCCTACGAGCAGTACTTC.

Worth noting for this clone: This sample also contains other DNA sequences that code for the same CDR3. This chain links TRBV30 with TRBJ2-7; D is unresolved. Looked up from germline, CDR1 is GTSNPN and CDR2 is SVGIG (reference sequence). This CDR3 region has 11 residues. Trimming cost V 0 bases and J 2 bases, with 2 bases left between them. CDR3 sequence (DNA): TGTGCCTGGAGTGTCGCCTACGAGCAGTACTTC. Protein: CAWSVAYEQYF.